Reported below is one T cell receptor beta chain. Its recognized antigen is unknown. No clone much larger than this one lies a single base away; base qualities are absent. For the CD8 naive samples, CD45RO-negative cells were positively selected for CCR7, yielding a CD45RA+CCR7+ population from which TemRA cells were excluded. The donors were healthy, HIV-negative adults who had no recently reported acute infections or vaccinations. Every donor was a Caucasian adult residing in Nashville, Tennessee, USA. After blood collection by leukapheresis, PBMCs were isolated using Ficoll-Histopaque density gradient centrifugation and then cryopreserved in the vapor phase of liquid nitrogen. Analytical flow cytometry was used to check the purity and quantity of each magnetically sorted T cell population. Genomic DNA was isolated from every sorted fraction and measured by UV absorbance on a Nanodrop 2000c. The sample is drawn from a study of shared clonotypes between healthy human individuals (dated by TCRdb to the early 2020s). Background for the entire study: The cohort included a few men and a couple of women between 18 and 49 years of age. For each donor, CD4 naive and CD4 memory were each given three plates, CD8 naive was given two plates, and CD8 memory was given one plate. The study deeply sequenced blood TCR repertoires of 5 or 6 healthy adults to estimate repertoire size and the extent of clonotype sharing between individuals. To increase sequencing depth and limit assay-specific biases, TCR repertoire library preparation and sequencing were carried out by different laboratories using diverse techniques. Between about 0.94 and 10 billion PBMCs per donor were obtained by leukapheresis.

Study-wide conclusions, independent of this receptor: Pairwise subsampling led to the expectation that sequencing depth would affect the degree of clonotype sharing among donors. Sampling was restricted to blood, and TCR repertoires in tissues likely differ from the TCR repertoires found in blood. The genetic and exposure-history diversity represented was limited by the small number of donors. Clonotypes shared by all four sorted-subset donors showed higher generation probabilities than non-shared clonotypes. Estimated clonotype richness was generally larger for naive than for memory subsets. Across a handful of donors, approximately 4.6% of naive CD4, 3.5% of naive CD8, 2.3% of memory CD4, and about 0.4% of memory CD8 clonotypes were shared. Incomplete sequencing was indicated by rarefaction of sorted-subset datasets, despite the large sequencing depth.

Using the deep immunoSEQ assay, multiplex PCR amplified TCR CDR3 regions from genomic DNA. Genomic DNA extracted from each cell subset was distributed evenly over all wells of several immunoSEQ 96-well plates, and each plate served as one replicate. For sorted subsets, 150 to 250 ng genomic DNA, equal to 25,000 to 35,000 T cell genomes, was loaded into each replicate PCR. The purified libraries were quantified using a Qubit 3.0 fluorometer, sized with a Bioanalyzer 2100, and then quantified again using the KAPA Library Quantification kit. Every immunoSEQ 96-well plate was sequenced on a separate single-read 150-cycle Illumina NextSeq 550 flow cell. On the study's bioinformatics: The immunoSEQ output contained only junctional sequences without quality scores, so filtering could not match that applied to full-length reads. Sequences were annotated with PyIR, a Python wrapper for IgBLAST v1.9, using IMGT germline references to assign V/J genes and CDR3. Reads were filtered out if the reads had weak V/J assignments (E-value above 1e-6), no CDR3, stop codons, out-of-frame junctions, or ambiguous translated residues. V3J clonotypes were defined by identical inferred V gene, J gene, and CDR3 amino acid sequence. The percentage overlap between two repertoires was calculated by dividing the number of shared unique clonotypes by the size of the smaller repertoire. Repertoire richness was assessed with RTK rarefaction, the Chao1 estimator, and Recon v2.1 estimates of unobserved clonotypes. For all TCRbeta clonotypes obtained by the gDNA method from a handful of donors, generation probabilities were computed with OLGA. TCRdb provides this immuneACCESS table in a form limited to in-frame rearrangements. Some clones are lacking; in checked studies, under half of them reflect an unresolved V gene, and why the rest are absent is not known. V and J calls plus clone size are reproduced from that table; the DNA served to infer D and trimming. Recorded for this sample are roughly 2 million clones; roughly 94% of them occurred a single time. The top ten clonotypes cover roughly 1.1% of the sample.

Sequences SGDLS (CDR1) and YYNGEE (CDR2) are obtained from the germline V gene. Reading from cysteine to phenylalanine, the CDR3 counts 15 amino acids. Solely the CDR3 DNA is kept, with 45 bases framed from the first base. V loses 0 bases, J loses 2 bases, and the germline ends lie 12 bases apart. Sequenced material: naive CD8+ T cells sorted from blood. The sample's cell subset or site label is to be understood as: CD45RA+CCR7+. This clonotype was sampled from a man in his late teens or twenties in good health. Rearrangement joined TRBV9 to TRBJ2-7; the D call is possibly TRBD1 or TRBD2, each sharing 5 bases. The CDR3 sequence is CASSVGLGVAYEQYF. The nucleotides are TGTGCCAGCAGCGTAGGGTTGGGGGTGGCCTACGAGCAGTACTTC.